This T cell receptor (beta chain) originates from a study of blood T cell repertoires in COVID-19. Original processing notes: Amplification of reference gene primers was used by the study to estimate nucleated cell counts. Assay used: immunoSEQ multiplex PCR; TCRdb lists only in-frame clones, some missing. For V, J and clone size, that table is used; D and trimming come from the DNA. Found here are roughly 200,000 clones, 87% of them singletons; the top ten hold around 2.3%. The V end lost 5 bases, the J end lost 0 bases, and 14 bases lay between the germline ends. Germline V lookup: CDR1 MDHEN, CDR2 SYDVKM. The CDR3 consists of 16 residues. Participant ages covered about 18 to 100 years across around 22 US areas.

The TCR originated in a woman aged 25-40 years who had recovered from COVID-19. The V and J genes are TRBV28 and TRBJ1-3, with D possibly being TRBD1 (6 bases). Sequencing used PBMCs or T cells enriched from blood (not recorded which). CDR3 nucleotide sequence: TGTGCCAGCAGTCCTGCAGGGGCTGTCTCTGGAAACACCATATATTTT. Its protein is CASSPAGAVSGNTIYF.